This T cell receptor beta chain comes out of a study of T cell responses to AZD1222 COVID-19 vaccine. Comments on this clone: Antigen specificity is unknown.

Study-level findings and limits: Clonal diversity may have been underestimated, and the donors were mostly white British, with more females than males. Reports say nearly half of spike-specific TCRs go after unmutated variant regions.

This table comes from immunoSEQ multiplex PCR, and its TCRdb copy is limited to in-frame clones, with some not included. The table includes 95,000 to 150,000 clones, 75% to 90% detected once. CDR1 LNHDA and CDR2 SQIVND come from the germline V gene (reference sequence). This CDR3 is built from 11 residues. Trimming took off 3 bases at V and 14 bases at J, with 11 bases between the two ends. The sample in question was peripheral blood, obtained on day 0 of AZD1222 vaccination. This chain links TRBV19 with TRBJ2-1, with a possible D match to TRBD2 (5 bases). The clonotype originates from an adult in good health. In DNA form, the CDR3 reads TGTGCCAGTAGTATCGGAGGAGTAAAGTTCTTC. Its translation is CASSIGGVKFF.